This T cell receptor (beta chain) appears in the sequencing data of a study of radiotherapy plus CTLA-4 blockade in lung cancer. This CDR3 comprises 15 residues. V was pared by 4 bases and J by 1 base, with 6 bases of the junction left unmatched. Germline-derived CDR1 and CDR2 are SGHNT and YYREEE (reference sequence). Using immunoSEQ multiplex PCR, the repertoire was profiled, and TCRdb retains in-frame clones only, with some absent. The table has approximately 52,000 clones, 75% to 85% seen once; the top ten hold around 7.9%. The source is a human donor with non-small cell lung cancer who had a complete response to radiotherapy plus ipilimumab. The specimen comprised peripheral blood, sampled from a patient treated with radiotherapy plus ipilimumab. The chain joins TRBV5-4 to TRBJ1-1; 8 nucleotides agree with TRBD1. CDR3 nucleotides: TGTGCCAGCAGCGTAACCGGGACAGGGAACACTGAAGCTTTCTTT. Protein sequence: CASSVTGTGNTEAFF. Based on the CDR3 plus reference TRBV5-4 and TRBJ1-1, the full variable domain is ETGVTQSPTHLIKTRGQQVTLRCSSQSGHNTVSWYQQALGQGPQFIFQYYREEENGRGNFPPRFSGLQFPNYSSELNVNALELDDSALYLCASSVTGTGNTEAFFGQGTRLTVV.